This passage covers 29 T cell receptor beta chains from one sample sequenced in a study of identical twins. TCRdb passed the 5' RACE reads through MiXCR, listing each CDR3 protein once. Altogether under 900,000 distinct CDR3 sequences are present, 9% to 15% being singletons, with the ten largest covering about 1.6%. These same data were also listed under a study on yellow fever vaccine responses in identical twins.

Material: PBMCs. These receptors were obtained from a woman aged 18-29 years in good health.

This chain connects TRBV20-1 to TRBJ2-5; D not resolved. From germline, CDR1 is DFQATT and CDR2 SNEGSKA (reference sequence). V lost 3 bases to trimming and J lost 1 base, with 12 bases between them. CDR3 length: 14 amino acids. The CDR3: CSASGQPLQETQYF. CDR3 nucleotide sequence: TGCAGTGCTAGTGGGCAGCCCCTCCAAGAGACCCAGTACTTC.

Many counts were recorded for this clonotype. The rearrangement uses TRBV7-9 and TRBJ2-7; D unclear. The CDR3 extends over 12 amino acids. In germline, CDR1 is SEHNR, CDR2 FQNEAQ (reference sequence). Trimming shortened V by 3 bases and J by 3 bases, and 6 bases separated the two germline ends. CDR3 nucleotide sequence: TGTGCCAGCAGCTTCGCCGGCTACGAGCAGTACTTC. It encodes CASSFAGYEQYF.

This clonotype came up a few times. The chain carries TRBV6-1 and TRBJ2-3; 10 nucleotides line up with TRBD2. The CDR3 is 16 amino acids. V lost 8 bases to trimming and J lost 2 bases; unmatched junction nucleotides: 10. Germline loops: CDR1 MNHNS, CDR2 SASEGT. DNA for the CDR3: TGTGCCAGCGCCCGAAAGACTAGCGGGTACACAGATACGCAGTATTTT. Protein product: CASARKTSGYTDTQYF.

This clonotype was picked up a small number of times. The chain has TRBV28 and TRBJ2-7; D is perhaps TRBD2 (5 bases). The CDR3 spans 13 residues. Trimming shortened V by 2 bases and J by 6 bases, and 11 bases separated the two germline ends. Germline V lookup: CDR1 MDHEN, CDR2 SYDVKM. Here the CDR3 DNA reads TGTGCCAGCAGTTTAAGCATTGGGAGCGAGCAGTACGTC. Protein: CASSLSIGSEQYV.

This rearrangement joins TRBV5-1 to TRBJ2-2; 14 nucleotides agree with TRBD2. V dropped 4 bases and J dropped 6; count of bases not matched to a gene: 8. This CDR3 has 17 amino acids. In germline, CDR1 is SGHRS, CDR2 YFSETQ. CDR3 region: CASSAQPGLAGAGELFF. Here the CDR3 DNA reads TGCGCCAGCAGCGCTCAACCGGGACTAGCGGGGGCCGGGGAGCTGTTTTTT.

The table lists this clonotype with a few counts. The chain's CDR3 is CSVRGTSGSYEQYF. The CDR3, as DNA: TGCAGCGTTCGGGGGACTAGCGGGAGTTACGAGCAGTACTTC. This chain uses TRBV29-1 with TRBJ2-7, with 14 bases fitting TRBD2. V was clipped by 5 bases and J by 4 bases; unmatched bases: 4. Per the germline V gene, CDR1 is SQVTM and CDR2 is ANQGSEA. CDR3 size: 14 residues.

This clonotype was picked up a small number of times. The CDR3 bases are TGTGCCAGCAGCCAGGCCGGGACAGCTTCACCCCTCCACTTT. Translated, it gives CASSQAGTASPLHF. The chain links TRBV7-2 to TRBJ1-6, with 7 positions matching TRBD1. With 5 bases clipped from V and 9 bases from J, the junction kept 7 bases outside the gene matches. Germline V gives CDR1 SGHTA, CDR2 FQGNSA. CDR3 length equals 14 residues.

This clonotype was seen at least ten times. The J gene is TRBJ2-7, the V gene TRBV12-3 or TRBV12-4; D is unclear. Trimming removed 3 bases at V and 1 base at J, with 7 bases between. The CDR3 has 13 amino acids. The CDR3 nucleotides read TGTGCCAGCAGTTTGCGGATTTCCTACGAGCAGTACTTC. Translation: CASSLRISYEQYF.

This clonotype was detected a few times. This chain connects TRBV19 to TRBJ1-1, with D possibly TRBD1 on 6 matching bases. The CDR3 sequence is 15 residues long. Germline values: CDR1 LNHDA, CDR2 SQIVND (reference sequence). The ends were cut back, 4 bases at V and 2 bases at J, with 14 bases in the middle. DNA of the CDR3: TGTGCCAGTAGTAGAAGAAGGACAGATAACACTGAAGCTTTCTTT. Encoded protein: CASSRRRTDNTEAFF.

The sample holds a few counts of this clonotype. The rearrangement joins TRBV5-5 to TRBJ2-6; D gene ambiguous. The CDR3 has 15 residues. Per germline, CDR1 SGHKS and CDR2 YYEKEE (reference sequence). V was clipped by 5 bases and J by 4 bases, with 13 bases between them. This chain's CDR3 is CASSESAGGANVLTF. For the CDR3, the DNA is TGTGCCAGCAGTGAATCCGCTGGGGGGGCCAACGTCCTGACTTTC.

This clonotype was seen a few times. The chain has TRBV28 and TRBJ1-1; unclear D gene. The CDR3 runs to 15 residues. Deletions cut 2 bases from V and 8 bases from J, with 18 bases between. Germline CDR1 reads MDHEN; CDR2 reads SYDVKM. The DNA of the CDR3 is TGTGCCAGCAGTTTAGGCATGCCCGGGAGCCTAGAAGCTTTCTTT. Translated, it gives CASSLGMPGSLEAFF.

This clonotype was recorded a few times. The chain is built from TRBV3-1 and TRBJ2-3, with D unclear. The V and J ends lost 0 bases and 7 bases respectively, with 8 bases between them. The CDR3 length is 13 residues. Germline V lookup: CDR1 LGHDT, CDR2 YNNKEL (reference sequence). The CDR3 DNA reads as TGTGCCAGCAGCCAAGATCTCAAAAATACGCAGTATTTT. Protein product: CASSQDLKNTQYF.

This clonotype was counted only a few times. The chain carries TRBV19 and TRBJ2-1; TRBD2 agrees at 9 bases. V lost 3 bases and J lost 4; bases outside the gene matches: 7. CDR1 is LNHDA, CDR2 SQIVND, per germline (reference sequence). This CDR3 has 16 amino acids. CDR3 loop: CASSMTSGAPYNEQFF. CDR3 nucleotides: TGTGCCAGTAGTATGACTAGCGGCGCCCCATACAATGAGCAGTTCTTC.

The chain carries TRBV12-3 or TRBV12-4 and TRBJ2-7; 10 bases map to TRBD2. The length of the CDR3 is 14 residues. J gave up 7 bases and V 6 bases, and 9 bases lay outside the gene matches. CDR3 coding DNA: TGTGCCAGCAGGGTAGCGGGGGGTGCGGGGGAGCAGTACTTC. As protein: CASRVAGGAGEQYF.

This clonotype was seen more than once but under ten times. The chain has TRBV24-1 and TRBJ2-1; the match to TRBD2 covers 16 bases. The CDR3 extends over 15 amino acids. Looked up from germline, CDR1 is KGHDR and CDR2 is SFDVKD. The ends lost 9 bases at V and 8 bases at J; junction bases unmatched: 6. CDR3 sequence (DNA): TGTGCCACCCAGCGCGGGACTAGCGGGAGGGATGAGCAGTTCTTC. Amino acid sequence: CATQRGTSGRDEQFF.

The chain uses TRBV12-3 or TRBV12-4 and TRBJ2-7, with 10 bases that match TRBD2. With V trimmed by 7 bases and J by 5 bases, 11 bases remained unmatched. The CDR3 runs to 15 residues. The CDR3 loop reads CASTQRAGGPHEQYF. Here the CDR3 DNA reads TGTGCCAGCACCCAGAGAGCGGGAGGGCCACACGAGCAGTACTTC.

In its sample, this clonotype was seen a few times. The chain uses TRBV7-9 and TRBJ2-7, with a weak D call TRBD1 (5 bases). The V gene's germline CDR1 is SEHNR and CDR2 FQNEAQ (reference sequence). V lost 1 base to trimming and J lost 7 bases, with 8 bases between them. The CDR3 contains 12 residues. The CDR3 nucleotides are TGTGCCAGCAGCTTAGGCAGGGCTGAGCAGTACGTC. Its protein is CASSLGRAEQYV.

This clonotype was found many times. The chain uses TRBV5-1 and TRBJ2-6, with D possibly being TRBD2 (6 bases). The CDR3 extends over 16 amino acids. The germline CDR1 and CDR2 sequences are SGHRS and YFSETQ. V lost 4 bases and J lost 0, with 11 bases in between. Here the CDR3 DNA reads TGCGCCAGCAGCGACACTAGCCTCTCTGGGGCCAACGTCCTGACTTTC. It encodes CASSDTSLSGANVLTF.

This chain connects TRBV12-3 or TRBV12-4 to TRBJ2-2; TRBD1 aligns across 7 bases. V was clipped by 7 bases and J by 4 bases; unmatched bases: 18. The CDR3 runs 18 residues. The CDR3 DNA reads TGTGCCAGCAATTACGGGACAGCCCCCTCAGTAGGCACCGGGGAGCTGTTTTTT. Protein: CASNYGTAPSVGTGELFF.

The table lists this clonotype with a few counts. The chain has TRBV6-2 or TRBV6-3 and TRBJ2-6; no clear D. With 8 bases removed from V and 1 base from J, the gap between germline ends came to 12 bases. In germline, CDR1 is MNHEY, CDR2 SVGEGT. This CDR3 is built from 15 residues. For the CDR3, the DNA is TGTGCCAGCCGATATTGGGGTTCTGGGGCCAACGTCCTGACTTTC. Amino acid sequence: CASRYWGSGANVLTF.

At least ten counts were recorded for this clonotype. V usage is TRBV3-1 and J usage is TRBJ2-3, with 8 nucleotides matching TRBD1. V dropped 1 base and J dropped 1; count of bases not matched to a gene: 1. The V gene's germline CDR1 is LGHDT and CDR2 YNNKEL (reference sequence). The CDR3 runs to 15 residues. CDR3 region: CASSQGDRRTDTQYF. DNA for the CDR3: TGTGCCAGCAGCCAAGGGGACAGGCGCACAGATACGCAGTATTTT.

J is TRBJ2-2 and V is TRBV11-2; D is perhaps TRBD1 or TRBD2 (5 bases each). V was trimmed by 5 bases and J by 0 bases, leaving 13 bases between them. The length of the CDR3 is 16 residues. Germline V lookup: CDR1 SGHAT, CDR2 FQNNGV. The DNA for the CDR3 is TGTGCCAGCAGCCCCCTTCCGGGGCCGAACACCGGGGAGCTGTTTTTT. Encoded protein: CASSPLPGPNTGELFF.

This chain links TRBV6-2 or TRBV6-3 with TRBJ1-5; 7 bases map to TRBD1. Germline V gene data show CDR1 as MNHEY and CDR2 as SVGEGT. J lost 4 bases, V lost 2 bases, and 8 bases had no gene match. The CDR3 runs to 16 residues. The CDR3 coding sequence is TGTGCCAGCAGTTACCCTACGGGACAGTTAAATCAGCCCCAGCATTTT. Translating gives CASSYPTGQLNQPQHF.

This clonotype appeared a few times. This sequence joins TRBV2 and TRBJ1-6; D is undetermined. With 8 bases removed from V and 10 bases from J, the gap between germline ends came to 18 bases. CDR1 is SNHLY, CDR2 FYNNEI, per germline. The length of the CDR3 is 14 residues. The CDR3, as DNA: TGTGCCAGCGCTATAACGAATTCGCCGTCACCCCTCCACTTT. Protein sequence: CASAITNSPSPLHF.

On this clonotype itself: A read error may produce the germline difference seen at one junction end. The rearrangement links TRBV29-1 to TRBJ2-1, with 11 bases fitting TRBD2. The CDR3 has 15 residues. Germline assignment: CDR1 SQVTM and CDR2 ANQGSEA. The CDR3 loop reads CSVEAGLAGSGEQFF. The DNA for the CDR3 is TGCAGCGTGGAAGCCGGACTAGCGGGTAGTGGTGAGCAGTTCTTC.

This clonotype has only a few counts. This chain uses TRBV12-3 or TRBV12-4 with TRBJ1-2; D gene ambiguous. V lost 4 bases to trimming and J lost 0 bases, with 12 bases between them. The CDR3 runs 15 residues. CDR3 residues: CASSSDDKANYGYTF. The CDR3 DNA reads TGTGCCAGCAGTTCGGACGATAAGGCTAACTATGGCTACACCTTC.

The rearrangement uses TRBV4-1 and TRBJ1-1; D is uncertain. Trimming left V 0 bases short and J 4 bases short, with 9 bases between. The CDR3 totals 14 residues. Germline CDR1 is MGHRA and CDR2 is YSYEKL. The CDR3 reads CASSQDRWGTEAFF. CDR3 in DNA: TGCGCCAGCAGCCAAGATCGGTGGGGCACTGAAGCTTTCTTT.

V gene TRBV27 combines with J gene TRBJ1-5; no definite D call. The V gene lost 2 bases and the J gene lost 4 bases, with 12 bases spanning the gap. Germline CDR1 and CDR2: MNHEY and SMNVEV (reference sequence). The CDR3 totals 15 residues. CDR3 residues: CASSLSVEPNQPQHF. CDR3 sequence (DNA): TGTGCCAGCAGTTTAAGTGTGGAGCCAAATCAGCCCCAGCATTTT.

The chain joins TRBV3-1 to TRBJ2-3; 10 bases map to TRBD1. There are 19 residues in the CDR3. The junction had 15 bases not matched to a gene; V was cut back by 4 bases and J by 2 bases. CDR1 LGHDT and CDR2 YNNKEL come from the germline V gene (reference sequence). This CDR3 reads CASSPRTGGFLGDTDTQYF. The CDR3 coding sequence is TGTGCCAGCAGCCCAAGGACAGGGGGTTTCCTCGGAGACACAGATACGCAGTATTTT.